A single sample gave rise to the 2 T cell receptor beta chains below, sequenced in a study of T cells in Graves' hyperthyroidism and ophthalmopathy. RNA transcripts gave rise to amplified TCR beta CDR3 regions. In the first-round RT-PCR of the TCR CDR3, the HTBI primer set was used. Each CDR3 protein gets one entry after TCRdb re-called the multiplex PCR reads with MiXCR. The sample yields around 350,000 distinct CDR3 sequences, around 15% seen once. Sample: blood. The origin of the receptors is a woman aged 55-70 years with Graves' ophthalmopathy.

This clonotype showed up many times. The chain uses TRBV20-1 and TRBJ2-1; 10 bases map to TRBD2. The CDR3 is 18 residues long. The V segment lost 5 bases and the J segment 0 bases; nucleotides outside the gene matches: 13. Germline V gene sequence: CDR1 DFQATT, CDR2 SNEGSKA (reference sequence). CDR3 in amino acids: CSAYHSGRIISSYNEQFF. The CDR3 DNA is TGCAGTGCTTATCATAGCGGGAGGATTATTAGCTCCTACAATGAGCAGTTCTTC.

This clonotype has at least ten counts. This rearrangement joins TRBV6-1 to TRBJ2-2; possibly TRBD1 or TRBD2 for D (5 bases each). This CDR3 has 15 residues. Trimming left V 5 bases short and J 5 bases short, with 15 bases between. Germline loops: CDR1 MNHNS, CDR2 SASEGT. The CDR3, as DNA: TGTGCCAGCAGTTACACGAGGGGCCGAACCGGGGAGCTGTTTTTT. This sequence encodes CASSYTRGRTGELFF.